This T cell receptor (beta chain) was sequenced in a study of blood T cells in healthy people across ages. Using a J-beta primer mix together with a sample-barcoded 5' primer, a second PCR was run for roughly 7 to 12 cycles. Each cDNA molecule was tagged by a template-switch adaptor with 12 random nucleotides. TCRdb redid the calling of the 5' RACE reads with MiXCR, one entry per CDR3 protein. Here the sample spans about 1.8 million distinct CDR3 sequences, around 50% being singletons. Samples each yielded at least 5 micrograms of total RNA. Worth noting for this clonotype: The antigen remains undetermined.

The germline gives CDR1 MNHEY, CDR2 SMNVEV (reference sequence). This CDR3 has 14 amino acids. V lost 5 bases and J 0 bases, leaving 8 bases between the germline ends. Study-wide points: Both naive CD4+ cell counts and diversity were greater in long-lived donors than in aged donors.

The chain couples TRBV27 to TRBJ2-1; D remains unclear. Sample: blood. This sequence was found in a woman between 40 and 55 years old in good health. The CDR3 nucleotides are TGTGCCAGCAGTACCTCAAGCTCCTACAATGAGCAGTTCTTC. This encodes CASSTSSSYNEQFF.